This T cell receptor (beta chain) was obtained from a study of blood T cell repertoires in COVID-19. Study-level information: Sites in the United States, Italy and Spain provided acute and convalescent COVID-19 samples.

Authors' processing steps: Reference gene primer amplification gave nucleated cell count estimates. Measured with immunoSEQ multiplex PCR; TCRdb has only the in-frame clones, and not every one. V and J calls and clone size come straight from that table; D and trimming were deduced from the DNA. The table lists under 250,000 clones, approximately 91% of them singletons, with less than 3.5% in the top ten. V was pared by 2 bases and J by 8 bases, with 18 bases between. Germline loops: CDR1 MNHEY, CDR2 SVGAGI. The CDR3 sequence is 15 residues long. The specimen was peripheral blood. The clonotype comes from an older woman with acute or convalescent COVID-19. The chain recombines TRBV6-5 with TRBJ1-2; D is ambiguous. The CDR3, as DNA: TGTGCCAGCAGTTACGATGGAGTGAGGGCCCGGGGCTACACCTTC. Translation: CASSYDGVRARGYTF.